The rows below give T cell receptor beta chains drawn from one sample of a study of identical twins. A single record per CDR3 protein comes from TCRdb applying MiXCR to the 5' RACE reads. The sample contains approximately 670,000 distinct CDR3 sequences, around 6.1% of which appear only once. The sequencing input was naive T cells sorted from blood. All receptors come from a man younger than 35 in good health. Each CDR3 is given with its conserved first and last residue. Each record gives: clone size, J gene, D gene, V gene, CDR3 DNA, CDR3 protein. D genes are given only for firm matches. The listing skips clone size in some rows; elsewhere it reads once, few, many or a size class.

size: few
J: TRBJ2-5
D: .
V: TRBV19
DNA: TGTGCCAGTAGTAGAAGGAAGACCCAGTACTTC
CDR3: CASSRRKTQYF

size: many
J: TRBJ2-1
D: TRBD2
V: TRBV20-1
DNA: TGCAGTGCTAGAGAACTAGCGGGAGTTGAGCAGTTCTTC
CDR3: CSARELAGVEQFF

size: few
J: TRBJ2-1
D: TRBD2
V: TRBV10-3
DNA: TGTGCCAGTCAACTAGCGGGAGGGGGCAATGAGCAGTTCTTC
CDR3: CASQLAGGGNEQFF

size: .
J: TRBJ2-1
D: .
V: TRBV6-2/TRBV6-3
DNA: TGTGCCAGCGGACCGGACGGATACAATGAGCAGTTCTTC
CDR3: CASGPDGYNEQFF

size: many
J: TRBJ2-5
D: TRBD2
V: TRBV29-1
DNA: TGCAGCGTTGAAATAGCGGGACAAGAGACCCAGTACTTC
CDR3: CSVEIAGQETQYF

size: many
J: TRBJ2-7
D: .
V: TRBV6-6
DNA: TGTGCCAGCAGTACTTCCTCCTACGAGCAGTACTTC
CDR3: CASSTSSYEQYF

size: many
J: TRBJ1-2
D: TRBD1
V: TRBV5-1
DNA: TGCGCCAGCAGCGACAGGGGCCACTATGGCTACACCTTC
CDR3: CASSDRGHYGYTF

size: many
J: TRBJ1-2
D: .
V: TRBV29-1
DNA: TGCAGCGTTGAAGATGGGAAGGGCTATGGCTACACCTTC
CDR3: CSVEDGKGYGYTF

size: few
J: TRBJ2-6
D: .
V: TRBV20-1
DNA: TGCAGTGTCAGGCTCAGGGGGGCTGGGGCCAACGTCCTGACTTTC
CDR3: CSVRLRGAGANVLTF

size: many
J: TRBJ1-1
D: .
V: TRBV7-9
DNA: TGTGCCAGCAGCATCATCGCGAGGGGAAACACTGAAGCTTTCTTT
CDR3: CASSIIARGNTEAFF

size: few
J: TRBJ2-5
D: TRBD2
V: TRBV30
DNA: TGTGCCTGGAGGCCCTCACGGGGGGTTAAGGAGACCCAGTACTTC
CDR3: CAWRPSRGVKETQYF

size: many
J: TRBJ2-1
D: TRBD2
V: TRBV28
DNA: TGTGCCAGCAAACCGGGAGGGGGGGAATCCAATGAGCAGTTCTTC
CDR3: CASKPGGGESNEQFF